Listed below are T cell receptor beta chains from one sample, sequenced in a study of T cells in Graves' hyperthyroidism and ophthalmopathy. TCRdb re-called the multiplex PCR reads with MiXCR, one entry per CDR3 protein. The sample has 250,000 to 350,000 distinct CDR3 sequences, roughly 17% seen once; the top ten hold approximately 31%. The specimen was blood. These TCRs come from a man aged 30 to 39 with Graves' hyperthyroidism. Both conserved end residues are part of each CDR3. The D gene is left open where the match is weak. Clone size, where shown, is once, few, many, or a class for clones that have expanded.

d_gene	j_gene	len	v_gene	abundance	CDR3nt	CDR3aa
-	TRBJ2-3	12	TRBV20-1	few	TGCAGTGCGGCGCGGGAAATAGATACGCAGTATTTT	CSAAREIDTQYF
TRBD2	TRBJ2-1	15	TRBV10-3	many	TGTGCCATCAGTGGCCTAGCGGGAGGCTACAATGAGCAGTTCTTC	CAISGLAGGYNEQFF
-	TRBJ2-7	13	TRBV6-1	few	TGTGCCAGCAGTAGAACCCGCTCCTACGAGCAGTACTTC	CASSRTRSYEQYF
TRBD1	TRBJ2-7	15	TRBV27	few	TGTGCCAGCAGCCTCGGGACAGGGGAAACCTACGAGCAGTACTTC	CASSLGTGETYEQYF
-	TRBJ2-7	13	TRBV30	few	TGTGCCTGGAGTGTAAGTGCCCCAGGCGAGCAGTACTTC	CAWSVSAPGEQYF
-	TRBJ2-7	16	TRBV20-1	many	TGCAGTGCTAGGCGAGAGGGCCACACTGGAAGTTACGAGCAGTACTTC	CSARREGHTGSYEQYF
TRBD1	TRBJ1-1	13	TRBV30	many	TGTGCCTGGAGTCAGGGGGCCGGCACTGAAGCTTTCTTT	CAWSQGAGTEAFF
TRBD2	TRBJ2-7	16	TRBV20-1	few	TGCAGTGCTAGAGATCTCCCTAGCGGGAGGTATAACGAGCAGTACTTC	CSARDLPSGRYNEQYF
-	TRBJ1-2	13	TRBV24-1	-	TGTGCCACCAGCGATCGGGCCTTTTGGGGCTACGCCTTC	CATSDRAFWGYAF
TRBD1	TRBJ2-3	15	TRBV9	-	TGTGCCAGCAGCGTAGGTGACAGGGCACCAGATACGCAGTATTTT	CASSVGDRAPDTQYF
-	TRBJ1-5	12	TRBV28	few	TGTGCCAGCAGTTTGGTGAGGGAGCCCCAGCATTTT	CASSLVREPQHF
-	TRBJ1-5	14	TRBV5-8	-	TGTGCCAGCATCCCCTGGGGTACCCATCAGCCCCAGCATTTT	CASIPWGTHQPQHF
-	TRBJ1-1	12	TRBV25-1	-	TGTGCCAGCAGGTTGGGGGGGGCTGAAGCTTTCTTT	CASRLGGAEAFF
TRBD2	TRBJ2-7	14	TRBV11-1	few	TGTGCCAGCAGCCAACTAGCGGGAAGGTACGAGCAGTACTTC	CASSQLAGRYEQYF
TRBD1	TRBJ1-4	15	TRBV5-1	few	TGCGCCAGCGCAGGGGGAACAGGGGGCAGGGAAAAACTGTTTTTT	CASAGGTGGREKLFF
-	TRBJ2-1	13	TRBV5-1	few	TGCGCCAGCAGCTATGGACGGAACAATGAGCAGTTCTTC	CASSYGRNNEQFF